This TCR beta chain came from a study of T cell responses to AZD1222 COVID-19 vaccine. Study context: Second-dose schedules of about 4 or about 12 weeks were combined.

Whole-study findings and limits: Reportedly, nearly half the spike-specific TCRs target unmutated variant regions.

Clones were sequenced by immunoSEQ multiplex PCR, and TCRdb holds only the in-frame ones, with some missing. Of 150,000 or so clones in the sample, 92% are singletons; the top ten hold 1.1% to 1.5%. V lost 2 bases to trimming and J lost 3 bases; unmatched junction nucleotides: 4. The germline gives CDR1 MNHEY, CDR2 SMNVEV (reference sequence). This CDR3 contains 15 residues. As for this clone: The target antigen is unknown.

The starting material was peripheral blood, obtained on day 0 of AZD1222 vaccination. This clonotype was obtained from an adult in good health. The rearrangement uses TRBV27 and TRBJ2-1; TRBD1 matches at 7 bases. The CDR3 DNA sequence: TGTGCCAGCAGTTTAAGTCAGGGGGTCTACAATGAGCAGTTCTTC. Its protein is CASSLSQGVYNEQFF.